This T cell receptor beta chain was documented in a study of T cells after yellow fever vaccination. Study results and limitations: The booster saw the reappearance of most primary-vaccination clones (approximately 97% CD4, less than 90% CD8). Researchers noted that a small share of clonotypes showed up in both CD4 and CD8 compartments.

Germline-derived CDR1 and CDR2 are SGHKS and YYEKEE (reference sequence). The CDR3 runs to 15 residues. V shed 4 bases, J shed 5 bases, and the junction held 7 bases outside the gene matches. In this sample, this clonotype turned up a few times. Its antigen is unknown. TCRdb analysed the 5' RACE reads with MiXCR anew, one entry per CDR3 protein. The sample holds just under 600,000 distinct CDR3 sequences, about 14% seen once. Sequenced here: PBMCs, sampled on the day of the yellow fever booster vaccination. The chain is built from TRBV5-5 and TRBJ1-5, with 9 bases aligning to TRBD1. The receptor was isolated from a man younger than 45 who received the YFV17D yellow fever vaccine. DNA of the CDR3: TGTGCCAGCAGCGAGGCGACAGGGGGTCATCAGCCCCAGCATTTT. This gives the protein CASSEATGGHQPQHF.